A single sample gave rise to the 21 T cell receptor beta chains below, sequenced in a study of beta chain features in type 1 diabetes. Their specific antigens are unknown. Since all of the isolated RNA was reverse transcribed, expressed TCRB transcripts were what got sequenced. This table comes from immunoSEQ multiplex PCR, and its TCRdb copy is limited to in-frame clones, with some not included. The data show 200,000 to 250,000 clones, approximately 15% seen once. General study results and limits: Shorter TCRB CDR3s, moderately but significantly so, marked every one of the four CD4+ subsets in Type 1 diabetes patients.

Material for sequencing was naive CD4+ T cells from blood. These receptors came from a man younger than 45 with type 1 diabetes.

DNA of the CDR3: TGTGCCAGCAGTTCCGCCAGGGGACATCAGCCCCAGCATTTT. Translation gives CASSSARGHQPQHF. The V gene is TRBV27, the J gene TRBJ1-5, with a weak D call TRBD1 (6 bases). The ends were cut back, 4 bases at V and 5 bases at J, with 12 bases in the middle. Germline V gives CDR1 MNHEY, CDR2 SMNVEV (reference sequence). CDR3 length: 14 amino acids.

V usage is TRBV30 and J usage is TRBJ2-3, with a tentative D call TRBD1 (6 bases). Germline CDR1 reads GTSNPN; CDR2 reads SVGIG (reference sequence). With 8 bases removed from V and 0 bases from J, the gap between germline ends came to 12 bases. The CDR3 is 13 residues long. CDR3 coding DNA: TGTGCCCGGACAGAAAATAGCACAGATACGCAGTATTTT. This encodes CARTENSTDTQYF.

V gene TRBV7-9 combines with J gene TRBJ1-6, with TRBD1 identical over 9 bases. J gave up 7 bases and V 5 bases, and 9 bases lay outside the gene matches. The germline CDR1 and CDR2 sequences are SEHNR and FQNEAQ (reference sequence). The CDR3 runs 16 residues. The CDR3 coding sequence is TGTGCCAGCAGCATATACCGGGACAGGGACAATTCACCCCTCCACTTT. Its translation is CASSIYRDRDNSPLHF. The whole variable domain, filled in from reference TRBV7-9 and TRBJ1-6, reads DTGVSQNPRHKITKRGQNVTFRCDPISEHNRLYWYRQTLGQGPEFLTYFQNEAQLEKSRLLSDRFSAERPKGSFSTLEIQRTEQGDSAMYLCASSIYRDRDNSPLHFGNGTRLTVT.

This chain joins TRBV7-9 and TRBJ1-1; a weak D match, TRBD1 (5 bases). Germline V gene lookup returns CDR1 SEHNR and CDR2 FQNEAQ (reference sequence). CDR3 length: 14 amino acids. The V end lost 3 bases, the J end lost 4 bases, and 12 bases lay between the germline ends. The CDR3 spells CASSFFGQGTEAFF. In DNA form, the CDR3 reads TGTGCCAGCAGCTTCTTCGGGCAGGGCACTGAAGCTTTCTTT.

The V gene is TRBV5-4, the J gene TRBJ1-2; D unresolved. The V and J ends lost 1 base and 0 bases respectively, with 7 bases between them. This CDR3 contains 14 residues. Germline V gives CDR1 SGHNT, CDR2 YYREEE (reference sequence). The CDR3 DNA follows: TGTGCCAGCAGCTTGTACAGAACTAACTATGGCTACACCTTC. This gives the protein CASSLYRTNYGYTF.

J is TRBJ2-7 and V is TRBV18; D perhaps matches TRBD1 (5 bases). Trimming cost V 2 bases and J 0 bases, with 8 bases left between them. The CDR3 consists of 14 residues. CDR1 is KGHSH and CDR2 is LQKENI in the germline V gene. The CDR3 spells CASSPGRASYEQYF. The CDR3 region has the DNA TGTGCCAGCTCACCAGGCAGGGCCTCCTACGAGCAGTACTTC.

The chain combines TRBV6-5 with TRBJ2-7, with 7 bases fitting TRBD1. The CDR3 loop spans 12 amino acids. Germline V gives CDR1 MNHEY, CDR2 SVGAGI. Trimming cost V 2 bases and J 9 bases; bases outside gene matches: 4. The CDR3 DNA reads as TGTGCCAGCAGTTACCCGACAGGGCCGCAGTACTTC. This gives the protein CASSYPTGPQYF.

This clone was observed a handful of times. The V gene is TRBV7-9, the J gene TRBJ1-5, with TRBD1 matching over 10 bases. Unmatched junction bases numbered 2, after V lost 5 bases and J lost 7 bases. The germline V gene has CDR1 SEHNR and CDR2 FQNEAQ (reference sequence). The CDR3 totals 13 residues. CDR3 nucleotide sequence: TGTGCCAGCAGCGGGGGACAGGGGCAGCCCCAGCATTTT. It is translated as CASSGGQGQPQHF.

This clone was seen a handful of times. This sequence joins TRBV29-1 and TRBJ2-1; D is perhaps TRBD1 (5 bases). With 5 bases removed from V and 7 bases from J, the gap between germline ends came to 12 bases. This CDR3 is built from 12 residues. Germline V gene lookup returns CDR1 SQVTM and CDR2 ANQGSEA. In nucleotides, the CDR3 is TGCAGCGTTACCATTACAGGAAATGAGCAGTTCTTC. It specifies CSVTITGNEQFF.

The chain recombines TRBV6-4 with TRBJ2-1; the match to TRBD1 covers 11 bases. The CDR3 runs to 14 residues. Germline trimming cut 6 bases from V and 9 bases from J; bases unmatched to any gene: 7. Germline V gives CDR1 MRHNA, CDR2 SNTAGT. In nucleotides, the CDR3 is TGTGCCAGCAGCCCAGGACAGGGGGCAAGTGAGCAGTTCTTC. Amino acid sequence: CASSPGQGASEQFF.

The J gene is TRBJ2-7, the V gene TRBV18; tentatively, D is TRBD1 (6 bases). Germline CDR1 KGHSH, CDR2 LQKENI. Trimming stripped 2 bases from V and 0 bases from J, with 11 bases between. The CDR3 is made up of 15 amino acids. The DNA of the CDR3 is TGTGCCAGCTCACCAAGGACAGCAAGCTCCTACGAGCAGTACTTC. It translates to CASSPRTASSYEQYF.

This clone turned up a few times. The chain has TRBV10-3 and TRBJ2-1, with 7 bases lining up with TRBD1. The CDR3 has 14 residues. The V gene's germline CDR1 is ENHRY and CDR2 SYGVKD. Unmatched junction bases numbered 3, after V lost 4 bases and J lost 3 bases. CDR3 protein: CAISVGQFYNEQFF. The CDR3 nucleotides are TGTGCCATCAGTGTGGGACAGTTCTACAATGAGCAGTTCTTC.

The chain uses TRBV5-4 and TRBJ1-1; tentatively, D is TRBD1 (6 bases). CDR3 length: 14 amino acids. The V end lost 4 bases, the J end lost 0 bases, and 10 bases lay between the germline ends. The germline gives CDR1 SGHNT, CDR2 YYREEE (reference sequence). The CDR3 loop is CASSPRGMNTEAFF. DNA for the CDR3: TGTGCCAGCAGCCCCAGGGGCATGAACACTGAAGCTTTCTTT.

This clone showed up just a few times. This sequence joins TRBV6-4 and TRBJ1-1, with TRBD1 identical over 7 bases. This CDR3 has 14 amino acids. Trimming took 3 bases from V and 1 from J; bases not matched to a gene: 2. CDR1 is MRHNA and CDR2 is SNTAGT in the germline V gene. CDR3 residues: CASSESGGNTEAFF. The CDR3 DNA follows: TGTGCCAGCAGTGAGTCAGGGGGGAACACTGAAGCTTTCTTT.

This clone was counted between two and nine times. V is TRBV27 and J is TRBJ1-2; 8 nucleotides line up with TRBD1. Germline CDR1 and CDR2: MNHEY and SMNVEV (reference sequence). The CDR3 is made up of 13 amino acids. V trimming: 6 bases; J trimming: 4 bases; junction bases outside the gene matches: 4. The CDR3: CASSNGQGYGYTF. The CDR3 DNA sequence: TGTGCCAGCAGCAATGGACAGGGCTATGGCTACACCTTC.

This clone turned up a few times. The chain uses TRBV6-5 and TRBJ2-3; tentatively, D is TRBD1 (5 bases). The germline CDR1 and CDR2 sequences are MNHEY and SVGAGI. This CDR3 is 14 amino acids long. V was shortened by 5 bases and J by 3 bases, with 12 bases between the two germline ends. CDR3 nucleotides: TGTGCCAGCAGTCTCAGGGTTGTAACAGATACGCAGTATTTT. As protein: CASSLRVVTDTQYF.

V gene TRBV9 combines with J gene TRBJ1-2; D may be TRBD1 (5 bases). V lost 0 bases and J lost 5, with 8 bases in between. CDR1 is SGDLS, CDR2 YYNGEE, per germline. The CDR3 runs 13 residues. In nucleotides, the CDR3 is TGTGCCAGCAGCGTAGTGGGGGGTTATGGCTACACCTTC. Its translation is CASSVVGGYGYTF. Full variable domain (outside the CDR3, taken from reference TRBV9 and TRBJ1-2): DSGVTQTPKHLITATGQRVTLRCSPRSGDLSVYWYQQSLDQGLQFLIQYYNGEERAKGNILERFSAQQFPDLHSELNLSSLELGDSALYFCASSVVGGYGYTFGSGTRLTVV.

This CDR3 is CASSIRTSGDTDTQYF. The CDR3 region has the DNA TGTGCCAGTAGTATAAGGACTAGCGGGGACACAGATACGCAGTATTTT. The V gene is TRBV19, the J gene TRBJ2-3, with 12 bases lining up with TRBD2. The junction had 2 bases not matched to a gene; V was cut back by 2 bases and J by 2 bases. From germline, CDR1 is LNHDA and CDR2 SQIVND (reference sequence). The CDR3 runs 16 residues.

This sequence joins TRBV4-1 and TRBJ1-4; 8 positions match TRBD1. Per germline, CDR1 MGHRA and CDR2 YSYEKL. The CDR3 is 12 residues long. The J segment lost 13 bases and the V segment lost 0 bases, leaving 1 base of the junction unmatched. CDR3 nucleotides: TGCGCCAGCAGCCAAGAAGGGACAGGACTGTTTTTT. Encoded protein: CASSQEGTGLFF.

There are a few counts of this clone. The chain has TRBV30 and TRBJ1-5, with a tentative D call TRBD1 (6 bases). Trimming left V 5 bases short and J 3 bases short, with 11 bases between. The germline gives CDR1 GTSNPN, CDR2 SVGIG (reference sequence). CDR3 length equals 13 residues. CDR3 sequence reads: CAWGPGHNQPQHF. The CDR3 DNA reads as TGTGCCTGGGGCCCGGGACACAATCAGCCCCAGCATTTT.

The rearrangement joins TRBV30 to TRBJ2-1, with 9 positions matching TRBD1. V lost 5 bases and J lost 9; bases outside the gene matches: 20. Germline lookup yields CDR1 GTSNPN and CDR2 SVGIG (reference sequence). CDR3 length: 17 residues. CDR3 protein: CAWAKSGTGPPWLEQFF. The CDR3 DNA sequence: TGTGCCTGGGCTAAATCCGGGACAGGGCCTCCGTGGCTTGAGCAGTTCTTC.